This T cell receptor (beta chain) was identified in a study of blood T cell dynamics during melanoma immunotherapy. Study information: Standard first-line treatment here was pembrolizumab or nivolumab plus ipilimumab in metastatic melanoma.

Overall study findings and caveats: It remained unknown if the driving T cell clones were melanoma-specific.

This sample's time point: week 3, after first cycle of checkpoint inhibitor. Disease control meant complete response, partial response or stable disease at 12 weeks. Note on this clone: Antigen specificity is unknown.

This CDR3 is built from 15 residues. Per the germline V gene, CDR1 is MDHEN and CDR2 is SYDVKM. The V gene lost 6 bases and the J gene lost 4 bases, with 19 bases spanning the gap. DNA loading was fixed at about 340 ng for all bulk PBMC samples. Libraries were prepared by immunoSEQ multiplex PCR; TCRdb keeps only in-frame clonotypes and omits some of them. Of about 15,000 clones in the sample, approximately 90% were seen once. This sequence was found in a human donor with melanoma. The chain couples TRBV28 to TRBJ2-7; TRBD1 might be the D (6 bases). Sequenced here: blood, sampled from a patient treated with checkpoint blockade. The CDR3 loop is CASSRGQLVPYEQYF. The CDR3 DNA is TGTGCCAGCAGCCGCGGACAGCTAGTACCTTACGAGCAGTACTTC.